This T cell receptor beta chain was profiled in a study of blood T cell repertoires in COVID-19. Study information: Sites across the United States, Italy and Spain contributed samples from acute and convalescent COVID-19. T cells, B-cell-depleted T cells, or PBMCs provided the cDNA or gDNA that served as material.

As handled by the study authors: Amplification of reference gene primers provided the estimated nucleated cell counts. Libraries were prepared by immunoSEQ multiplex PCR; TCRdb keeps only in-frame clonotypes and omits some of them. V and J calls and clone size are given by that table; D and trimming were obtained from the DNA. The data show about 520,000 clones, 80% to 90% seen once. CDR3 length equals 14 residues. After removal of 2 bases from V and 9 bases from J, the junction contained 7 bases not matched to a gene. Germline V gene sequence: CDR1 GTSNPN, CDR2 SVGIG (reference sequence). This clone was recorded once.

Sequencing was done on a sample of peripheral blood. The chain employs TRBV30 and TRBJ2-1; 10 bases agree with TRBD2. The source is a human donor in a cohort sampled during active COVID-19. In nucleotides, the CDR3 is TGTGCCTGGAGTCGTAGCGGGAGGACGGGTGAGCAGTTCTTC. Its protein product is CAWSRSGRTGEQFF.